This entry lists 4 T cell receptor beta chains sequenced from one sample in a study of patients and donors after allogeneic stem cell transplantation. Using its own MiXCR run on the RT-PCR reads, TCRdb lists one record per CDR3 protein. The sample holds roughly 26,000 distinct CDR3 sequences, around 7.4% seen once. The sequencing sample was made of blood, either unsorted or a sorted T cell fraction (not recorded which). Every receptor here comes from a human donor who was either an allogeneic HSCT recipient or a stem cell or donor lymphocyte infusion donor (not recorded which). It is not recorded whose cells these are; they may come from a transplant donor.

The rearrangement uses TRBV5-1 and TRBJ1-1; D is undetermined. The V end was cut by 4 bases, the J end by 1 base, with 8 bases between. This CDR3 contains 13 residues. Germline V CDR1 and CDR2: SGHRS, YFSETQ. The CDR3 coding sequence is TGCGCCAGCAGCGTGCAGGCGAACACTGAAGCTTTCTTT. Translated: CASSVQANTEAFF.

To note about this clonotype: This may be a read error: a much more frequent sequence differs by one nucleotide. V gene TRBV3-1 combines with J gene TRBJ2-7; D gene ambiguous. The germline V and J ends were trimmed by 0 bases and 2 bases, with 11 bases remaining between them. Germline CDR1 is LGHDT and CDR2 is YNNKEL (reference sequence). The CDR3 spans 15 residues. The CDR3 nucleotides are TGTGCCAGCAGCCAAGAAAGGCACCTTACCTACGAGCAGTACTTC. This sequence encodes CASSQERHLTYEQYF.

Only a few counts were recorded for this clonotype. The V and J genes are TRBV9 and TRBJ1-6; D unclear. The V and J ends lost 3 bases and 5 bases respectively, with 15 bases between them. CDR3 size: 16 residues. Germline V CDR1 and CDR2: SGDLS, YYNGEE. CDR3 DNA sequence: TGTGCCAGCAGCGCCCTCTCGAGGGCTGATAATTCACCCCTCCACTTT. Protein product: CASSALSRADNSPLHF.

This clonotype has a count of ten or more. The chain recombines TRBV29-1 with TRBJ2-3, with 7 positions matching TRBD1. Germline CDR1 and CDR2: SQVTM and ANQGSEA. The CDR3 runs 15 residues. Trimming at V came to 3 bases and at J to 6 bases, leaving 12 bases not matched to a gene. CDR3 protein: CSVEGQKGEWDTQYF. For the CDR3, the DNA is TGCAGCGTTGAGGGACAGAAAGGGGAATGGGATACGCAGTATTTT.